The rows below give T cell receptor beta chains drawn from one sample of a study of T cell responses to AZD1222 COVID-19 vaccine. Data came from immunoSEQ multiplex PCR; TCRdb stores just in-frame clones and leaves some out. The sample has roughly 91,000 clones, 87% seen once. The source material was peripheral blood, sampled on day 0 of AZD1222 vaccination. The receptors derive from an adult in good health. Both conserved end residues are part of each CDR3. D genes are given only for firm matches. Size is omitted from some rows. Given values are once, few, many or a class for expanded clones.

d_call: .
v_call: TRBV7-9
clone_size: .
j_call: TRBJ1-2
cdr3_aa: CASSLDSSGYTF
cdr3_nt: TGTGCCAGCAGCTTGGACAGTAGCGGCTACACCTTC

d_call: .
v_call: TRBV7-2
clone_size: .
j_call: TRBJ2-5
cdr3_aa: CASSLGPPAASGETQYF
cdr3_nt: TGTGCCAGCAGCTTAGGCCCCCCAGCGGCCTCTGGGGAGACCCAGTACTTC

d_call: TRBD1
v_call: TRBV30
clone_size: .
j_call: TRBJ2-5
cdr3_aa: CAWRTGGETQYF
cdr3_nt: TGTGCCTGGAGAACAGGGGGAGAGACCCAGTACTTC

d_call: .
v_call: TRBV4-3
clone_size: .
j_call: TRBJ1-1
cdr3_aa: CASSQEGWPAEAFF
cdr3_nt: TGCGCCAGCAGCCAAGAAGGTTGGCCTGCTGAAGCTTTCTTT

d_call: .
v_call: TRBV7-2
clone_size: .
j_call: TRBJ1-2
cdr3_aa: CASSLEGGVRYGYTF
cdr3_nt: TGTGCCAGCAGCTTAGAGGGGGGGGTTAGGTATGGCTACACCTTC

d_call: TRBD1
v_call: TRBV7-6
clone_size: once
j_call: TRBJ2-1
cdr3_aa: CASSSEDRAYNEQFF
cdr3_nt: TGTGCCAGCAGCTCCGAGGACAGGGCATACAATGAGCAGTTCTTC

d_call: TRBD2
v_call: TRBV5-5
clone_size: .
j_call: TRBJ2-1
cdr3_aa: CASSLGLANNEQFF
cdr3_nt: TGTGCCAGCAGCTTGGGACTAGCGAACAATGAGCAGTTCTTC

d_call: .
v_call: TRBV3-1/TRBV3-2
clone_size: once
j_call: TRBJ1-1
cdr3_aa: CASSQDLEAFF
cdr3_nt: TGTGCCAGCAGCCAAGATCTCGAAGCTTTCTTT

d_call: .
v_call: TRBV5-1
clone_size: .
j_call: TRBJ2-7
cdr3_aa: CASSLSGYEQYF
cdr3_nt: TGCGCCAGCAGCTTGTCAGGCTACGAGCAGTACTTC

d_call: .
v_call: TRBV5-4
clone_size: once
j_call: TRBJ1-5
cdr3_aa: CASSRGPNQPQHF
cdr3_nt: TGTGCCAGCAGCCGGGGCCCCAATCAGCCCCAGCATTTT

d_call: TRBD2
v_call: TRBV6-5
clone_size: .
j_call: TRBJ2-7
cdr3_aa: CASRYSGGAYEQYF
cdr3_nt: TGTGCCAGCAGATATAGCGGGGGGGCCTACGAGCAGTACTTC

d_call: .
v_call: TRBV5-8
clone_size: .
j_call: TRBJ2-5
cdr3_aa: CASSSHNRAETQYF
cdr3_nt: TGTGCCAGCAGCTCCCATAACAGGGCAGAGACCCAGTACTTC

d_call: TRBD2
v_call: TRBV25-1
clone_size: .
j_call: TRBJ2-5
cdr3_aa: CASSDQREWGETQYF
cdr3_nt: TGTGCCAGCAGTGACCAGCGGGAATGGGGCGAGACCCAGTACTTC

d_call: TRBD1
v_call: TRBV7-7
clone_size: few
j_call: TRBJ1-2
cdr3_aa: CASTLTPRQGDPSYGYTF
cdr3_nt: TGTGCTAGCACACTTACCCCGAGACAGGGGGACCCCTCCTATGGCTACACCTTC

d_call: .
v_call: TRBV14
clone_size: .
j_call: TRBJ1-6
cdr3_aa: CASSQDGPGLRSPLHF
cdr3_nt: TGTGCCAGCAGCCAAGACGGCCCAGGGTTACGGTCACCCCTCCACTTT

d_call: TRBD1
v_call: TRBV10-3
clone_size: .
j_call: TRBJ1-2
cdr3_aa: CAISLTGVFIYGYTF
cdr3_nt: TGTGCCATCAGCCTTACAGGGGTATTTATCTATGGCTACACCTTC

d_call: .
v_call: TRBV23-1
clone_size: .
j_call: TRBJ1-1
cdr3_aa: CATPHGNTEAFF
cdr3_nt: TGCGCCACCCCTCACGGAAACACTGAAGCTTTCTTT

d_call: TRBD2
v_call: TRBV24-1
clone_size: few
j_call: TRBJ2-2
cdr3_aa: CATSDSSSGALGAGELFF
cdr3_nt: TGTGCCACCAGTGATTCGTCTAGCGGGGCCCTAGGTGCCGGGGAGCTGTTTTTT

d_call: .
v_call: TRBV18
clone_size: .
j_call: TRBJ1-5
cdr3_aa: CASSPGNQPQHF
cdr3_nt: TGTGCCAGCTCACCAGGAAATCAGCCCCAGCATTTT

d_call: TRBD2
v_call: TRBV5-5
clone_size: few
j_call: TRBJ2-2
cdr3_aa: CASRASGSGTGELFF
cdr3_nt: TGTGCCAGCAGGGCTAGCGGGAGCGGCACCGGGGAGCTGTTTTTT

d_call: .
v_call: TRBV29-1
clone_size: .
j_call: TRBJ2-3
cdr3_aa: CSVEDGSRLDTQYF
cdr3_nt: TGCAGCGTTGAAGACGGCAGCCGCTTGGATACGCAGTATTTT

d_call: TRBD1
v_call: TRBV7-8
clone_size: .
j_call: TRBJ1-2
cdr3_aa: CASSPPGTGQYGYTF
cdr3_nt: TGTGCCAGCAGCCCACCCGGGACAGGGCAATATGGCTACACCTTC

d_call: .
v_call: TRBV29-1
clone_size: .
j_call: TRBJ1-1
cdr3_aa: CSVVTAGSTEAFF
cdr3_nt: TGCAGCGTTGTAACCGCGGGATCCACTGAAGCTTTCTTT

d_call: .
v_call: TRBV19
clone_size: .
j_call: TRBJ2-3
cdr3_aa: CASSRPIPPVDTQYF
cdr3_nt: TGTGCCAGTAGTAGGCCAATCCCTCCTGTAGATACGCAGTATTTT

d_call: TRBD1
v_call: TRBV7-2
clone_size: .
j_call: TRBJ1-2
cdr3_aa: CASSLLGQGSLYGYTF
cdr3_nt: TGTGCCAGCAGCTTATTGGGACAGGGATCCCTCTATGGCTACACCTTC

d_call: .
v_call: TRBV25-1
clone_size: .
j_call: TRBJ1-2
cdr3_aa: CASSEGFLYGYTF
cdr3_nt: TGTGCCAGCAGTGAAGGTTTTCTCTATGGCTACACCTTC

d_call: .
v_call: TRBV7-2
clone_size: .
j_call: TRBJ1-2
cdr3_aa: CASSLGSGGVSYGYTF
cdr3_nt: TGTGCCAGCAGCTTAGGGTCGGGAGGGGTCTCGTATGGCTACACCTTC

d_call: .
v_call: TRBV29-1
clone_size: .
j_call: TRBJ1-1
cdr3_aa: CSAGWAGSGTEAFF
cdr3_nt: TGCAGCGCGGGGTGGGCAGGCAGTGGCACTGAAGCTTTCTTT

d_call: .
v_call: TRBV7-8
clone_size: .
j_call: TRBJ1-2
cdr3_aa: CASSLGSASYGYTF
cdr3_nt: TGTGCCAGCAGCTTAGGGTCAGCGAGCTATGGCTACACCTTC